This TCR beta chain is from a study of blood T cell repertoires in COVID-19. Study-level background: COVID-19 samples, acute and convalescent, were from the United States, Italy and Spain.

Methods used by the authors: Amplifying reference gene primers gave estimates of nucleated cell counts. Only in-frame clones appear in the TCRdb table, and some are missing; sequencing was by immunoSEQ multiplex PCR. From that table come the V and J calls and clone size; the DNA was used to work out D and trimming. This table holds about 210,000 clones, around 80% found once. This receptor was obtained from a woman aged 70-85 years with acute or convalescent COVID-19. The sequenced material came from peripheral blood.

DNA for the CDR3: TGCAGCGTTGAAGTGTCTGGTAGTGTTCACGGCTACACCTTC. Amino acids: CSVEVSGSVHGYTF. J is TRBJ1-2 and V is TRBV29-1; D is unclear. CDR3 size: 14 residues. Per the germline V gene, CDR1 is SQVTM and CDR2 is ANQGSEA. The ends were cut back, 1 base at V and 8 bases at J, with 17 bases in the middle.